The subject of this entry is one TCR beta chain. It lacks a known antigen. No much larger clone exists at a distance of one base, and base qualities are not known. The library was produced with PCR. Sequencing instrument: NextSeq 500. Bulk TCR libraries were generated as previously described, with the TCR primers listed in Table S5 used. Total RNA was purified with the Qiagen AllPrep DNA/RNA kit. Before any analysis, reads coming from multiple sequencing runs of the same library were combined into one pool. In the original analysis: Reads were retained only if an exact TCR constant sequence was present, and the retained reads were trimmed to 150 nt and grouped according to their 12-nt molecular barcodes. Reads inside each barcode group were sub-clustered using a 15% Levenshtein threshold, and a quality-weighted consensus sequence was constructed for each RNA molecule. Non-functional sequences were excluded, and lower-count sequences lying one edit away from another sequence were also excluded. Based on fitting two negative binomial distributions, any barcode sub-cluster with under 20% of the maximum read count was discarded. The public reads were run again by TCRdb, first through fastp at Q25 and then through MiXCR, and only productive beta chains were kept. Rows with a matching CDR3 protein are joined into one entry that keeps the most common DNA and genes. TCRdb, not the original authors, processed these V and J calls. Across this sample there are approximately 630,000 distinct CDR3 sequences, with over 25% seen only once. Jointly, the top ten make up approximately 0.75% of the sample.

The CDR3, from cysteine to phenylalanine, totals 15 residues. This entry keeps only the CDR3 DNA: 45 bases, framed from base 1. V is cut back by 6 bases and J by 2 bases, with 6 bases in the junction unmatched. Taken from the germline V gene, the CDR1 and CDR2 loops are MNHEY and SVGAGI. This specimen comes from a study of molecular identifiers for immune sequencing clone quantification listed by TCRdb under 2018. About the full investigation: In a replicate experiment, RNA from roughly 21,000 or 96,000 naive CD8 T cells was split into five aliquots, four of which were sequenced. CD8 T cells were used in a methods study to benchmark molecular-identifier clustering-based TCR repertoire sequencing (MIDCIRS) and TCR RNA copy counting. The investigation overall reported the following: A single cell's worth of spiked-in Jurkat TCR RNA was reported detectable even among approximately 930,000 naive CD8 T cells. The sizes of highly expanded clones could end up underestimated when identical TCR molecules share a barcode. Without barcode sub-clustering, chimeric consensus sequences inflated TCR diversity; chimeras reached as high as 47%. Clones above 20 RNA copies held over 99% of molecules in CMV-specific effector cells but under 1% in naive cells. Spiked-in Jurkat TCR RNA (roughly 10 copies' worth), which is not part of the donor repertoire, was contained in the naive libraries. Modeling indicated about 3.1 TCR RNA copies recovered per cell, compared with about 10 by digital PCR, which implies a capture efficiency of approximately 30%.

Libraries of naive CD8 T cells were built from anywhere between roughly 18,000 and 1,000,000 sorted cells, with 10%, 30% or 50% of the purified RNA used. On a BD FACSAria II, naive CD8 T cells were FACS-sorted as CD8+CD4-CCR7+CD45RA+ and collected into RLT Plus buffer. Detection sensitivity was tested by spiking Jurkat RNA equal to ten TCR copies' worth into samples containing roughly 19,000-1,100,000 naive CD8 T cells. CD8 T cells were enriched using RosetteSep CD8+ T Cell Enrichment Cocktail and Ficoll-Paque, and the enriched cells then underwent ACK red cell lysis. The sequencing sample was made of naive CD8+ T cells from blood, with Jurkat cell RNA spiked in. The cell subset or site label for this specimen denotes: FACS-sorted CD8+CD4-CCR7+CD45RA+ naive T cells. Rearrangement joined TRBV6-5 to TRBJ2-7, with 11 middle bases fitting TRBD1. The source of this sequence is a human donor in good health. Some libraries in this study had Jurkat cell RNA spiked in. The bases are TGTGCCAGCAGGCCAGGGACAGGGGGTGCCTACGAGCAGTACTTC. This yields the protein CASRPGTGGAYEQYF.